Listed below are T cell receptor beta chains from one sample, sequenced in a study of blood T cell repertoires in COVID-19. Assay used: immunoSEQ multiplex PCR; TCRdb lists only in-frame clones, some missing. The table records 170,000 or so clones, approximately 86% of them present only once. Sequenced sample: peripheral blood. The source of these receptors is a man aged 50-60 years with active or convalescent COVID-19. CDR3s include the opening cysteine and the closing phenylalanine or tryptophan. The D gene is left open where the match is weak. Rows give clone size only sometimes, using once, few, many, or a class for an expanded clone.

TRBV25-1	-	TRBJ2-1	TRBD2	TGTGCCAGCAGTGAATTAACTAGCGGAAGCTCCTACAATGAGCAGTTCTTC	CASSELTSGSSYNEQFF
TRBV20-1	-	TRBJ2-1	-	TGCAGTGGTAACAAGTTAAATGAGCAGTTCTTC	CSGNKLNEQFF
TRBV14	-	TRBJ2-5	-	TGTGCCAGCAGCCCTCGGGCGGAGGGCAGGGAGACCCAGTACTTC	CASSPRAEGRETQYF
TRBV5-4	-	TRBJ1-4	TRBD1	TGTGCCAGCAGCTTACTGACAGGGGCTATTGCAACTAATGAAAAACTGTTTTTT	CASSLLTGAIATNEKLFF
TRBV21-1	-	TRBJ1-5	-	TGTGCCAGCAGCAAAGTGGGGACAGGGGGCAATCAGCCCCAGCATTTT	CASSKVGTGGNQPQHF
TRBV21-1	-	TRBJ1-6	-	TGTGCCAGCAGCAAAGTACCGACAGGGGGGTATTCACCCCTCCACTTT	CASSKVPTGGYSPLHF
TRBV20-1	-	TRBJ1-6	-	TGCAGTGCTAGTAGGACAGTTAATTCACCCCTCCACTTT	CSASRTVNSPLHF
TRBV19	-	TRBJ1-2	TRBD1	TGTGCCACCACCACATCCGGGACAGGGGTTAACTATGGCTACACCTTC	CATTTSGTGVNYGYTF
TRBV3-1/TRBV3-2	-	TRBJ1-6	TRBD1	TGTGCCAGCAGCGTACAGACAGGGGGTCACTCACCCCTCCACTTT	CASSVQTGGHSPLHF
TRBV11-1	once	TRBJ1-1	-	TGTGCCAGCAGCTTAACCGTCCAGGGGACTGAAGCTTTCTTT	CASSLTVQGTEAFF
TRBV19	-	TRBJ2-5	TRBD1	TGTGCCAGTAGATGGGACAGGGGGCGTGAAGAGACCCAGTACTTC	CASRWDRGREETQYF
TRBV5-4	-	TRBJ1-3	-	TGTGCCAGCAGCTTGGGAGGCGGCAACTCTGGAAACACCATATATTTT	CASSLGGGNSGNTIYF
TRBV7-2	-	TRBJ1-6	TRBD1	TGTGCCAGCAGCCTACAGGGGAATTCACCCCTCCACTTT	CASSLQGNSPLHF
TRBV5-4	once	TRBJ2-7	TRBD2	TGTGCCAGCAGCTCCCCGGGACTAGCGGTATACGAGCAGTACTTC	CASSSPGLAVYEQYF
TRBV3-1/TRBV3-2	-	TRBJ2-5	TRBD1	TGTGCCAGCAGCCCCACCCGGGACAGGGTCATTCAGACCCAGTACTTC	CASSPTRDRVIQTQYF
TRBV11-3	few	TRBJ1-1	-	TGTGCCAGCAGCGCGGGACTTCCAGGCACTGAAGCTTTCTTT	CASSAGLPGTEAFF
TRBV30	-	TRBJ1-4	-	TGTGCCTGGAGTGCCCCCGCGTCGGGGAGAAGAAATGAAAAACTGTTTTTT	CAWSAPASGRRNEKLFF
TRBV2	-	TRBJ1-2	-	TGTGCCAGCAGATCCGGGCAGGGAAACTATGGCTACACCTTC	CASRSGQGNYGYTF
TRBV5-6	-	TRBJ2-5	TRBD1	TGTGCCACAGGGACAGACCAAGAGACCCAGTACTTC	CATGTDQETQYF
TRBV3-1/TRBV3-2	-	TRBJ1-3	-	TGTGCCAGCAGCCAAGATCAGAATTCTGGAAACACCATATATTTT	CASSQDQNSGNTIYF
TRBV20-1	-	TRBJ2-3	-	TGCAGTGCTAGTTTGGCAGGCGGGGCAGATACGCAGTATTTT	CSASLAGGADTQYF
TRBV24-1	-	TRBJ2-3	TRBD1	TGTGCCACCAGTGATAATGGACAGGGGGAGGCAGATACGCAGTATTTT	CATSDNGQGEADTQYF
TRBV5-6	-	TRBJ2-7	TRBD1	TGTGCCAGCAGCCTGCGGACAGGGCCGAAAGGGGACGAGCAGTACTTC	CASSLRTGPKGDEQYF
TRBV13	-	TRBJ2-6	TRBD1	TGTGCCAGCAGCATCCCGGGACAGGGGCCCTCTGGGGCCAACGTCCTGACTTTC	CASSIPGQGPSGANVLTF
TRBV7-8	-	TRBJ1-4	-	TGTGCCAGCAGCCGGACAGAACTTAATGAAAAACTGTTTTTT	CASSRTELNEKLFF
TRBV7-9	-	TRBJ2-1	-	TGTGCCAGCAGCTTAGAGGGCGGGATGGGGCAGTTCTTC	CASSLEGGMGQFF
TRBV6-7	-	TRBJ1-1	-	TGTGCCAGCAGTTACTCGATCCAGACTTACACTGAAGCTTTCTTT	CASSYSIQTYTEAFF
TRBV4-3	-	TRBJ2-7	-	TGCGCCAGCAGCCAAGCAGCTAGACAGTCCTACGAGCAGTACTTC	CASSQAARQSYEQYF
TRBV27	-	TRBJ2-1	-	TGTGCCAGCAGTTCGACAGTCTACAATGAGCAGTTCTTC	CASSSTVYNEQFF
TRBV6-5	-	TRBJ1-3	TRBD1	TGTGCCAGCAGAAAGACAGGGGGGACTGGAAACACCATATATTTT	CASRKTGGTGNTIYF
TRBV18	-	TRBJ1-2	-	TGTGCCAGCTCACCCCCCAGGGGAACTAACTATGGCTACACCTTC	CASSPPRGTNYGYTF
TRBV4-1	-	TRBJ1-1	TRBD1	TGCGCCAGCAGCCAAGATGGACAGGGGAACACTGAAGCTTTCTTT	CASSQDGQGNTEAFF
TRBV5-4	few	TRBJ2-1	-	TGTGCCAGCAGCTTGGCCTCTATGGGCCCTGGGGAGCAGTTCTTC	CASSLASMGPGEQFF
TRBV9	-	TRBJ1-2	-	TGTGCCAGCAGTGGGGATCAGGGAAGAACTAACTATGGCTACACCTTC	CASSGDQGRTNYGYTF
TRBV6-2/TRBV6-3	-	TRBJ1-4	TRBD1	TGTGCCAGCAGTTCGACAGGGATTCGGAATGAAAAACTGTTTTTT	CASSSTGIRNEKLFF
TRBV18	few	TRBJ1-1	-	TGTGCCAGCTCACCAGGGAGATTGAACACTGAAGCTTTCTTT	CASSPGRLNTEAFF
TRBV5-4	-	TRBJ2-7	TRBD1	TGTGCCAGCAGCCTCCAGACAGGGCCGCTTGGCGAGCAGTACTTC	CASSLQTGPLGEQYF
TRBV7-9	-	TRBJ1-1	-	TGTGCCAGCAGCTTAGGGGTCGGGGCACAGGGCACTGAAGCTTTCTTT	CASSLGVGAQGTEAFF
TRBV27	few	TRBJ1-6	-	TGTGCCAGCAGTTCTAGTAATTCACCCCTCCACTTT	CASSSSNSPLHF
TRBV9	-	TRBJ1-2	-	TGTGCCAGCAGCGCAGCGACAGGATTCTATGGCTACACCTTC	CASSAATGFYGYTF
TRBV5-5	-	TRBJ1-5	TRBD1	TGTGCCAGCAGCTTGGTCAGGACAGGATATCAGCCCCAGCATTTT	CASSLVRTGYQPQHF
TRBV18	-	TRBJ1-3	TRBD1	TGTGCCAGCTCACTCGGGACAGGGGTTTCAGGAAACACCATATATTTT	CASSLGTGVSGNTIYF
TRBV5-1	few	TRBJ2-1	TRBD2	TGCGCCAGCAGCTTGGTGGCGGCGGGAGAGTTCACCTACAATGAGCAGTTCTTC	CASSLVAAGEFTYNEQFF
TRBV6-2/TRBV6-3	-	TRBJ1-6	-	TGTGCCAGCAGTTACTTCGGACGGGGAAATTCACCCCTCCACTTT	CASSYFGRGNSPLHF
TRBV5-1	-	TRBJ2-1	-	TGCGCCAGCACCCGACTTGGTTCAATCGAAATCGGTGAGCAGTTCTTC	CASTRLGSIEIGEQFF
TRBV5-1	-	TRBJ1-1	-	TGCGCCAGCAGCTTGGTAGCAGGGGCGAGCACTGAAGCTTTCTTT	CASSLVAGASTEAFF
TRBV5-1	-	TRBJ2-4	-	TGCGCCAGCAGCGTATTCACAGGTGGCGCCAAAAACATTCAGTACTTC	CASSVFTGGAKNIQYF
TRBV7-2	few	TRBJ1-1	-	TGTGCCAGCAGCTTAAGTCGGGTTCACACTGAAGCTTTCTTT	CASSLSRVHTEAFF
TRBV7-9	-	TRBJ2-3	-	TGTGCCAGCAGCTTAGAGCGGGATACGCAGTATTTT	CASSLERDTQYF
TRBV24-1	-	TRBJ2-1	TRBD2	TGTGCCACCAGTGAAGCGGGAGGGACCTACAATGAGCAGTTCTTC	CATSEAGGTYNEQFF
TRBV4-3	-	TRBJ1-2	-	TGCGCCAGCAGCCATGTACAGGGTCCGAACTATGGCTACACCTTC	CASSHVQGPNYGYTF